The 20 T cell receptor beta chains reported below all come from one sample, sequenced in a study of cytomegalovirus exposure and HLA in healthy donors. The study ran its PCR with 60 Vbeta and 13 Jbeta primers. Only in-frame clones appear in the TCRdb table, and some are missing; sequencing was by immunoSEQ multiplex PCR. The sample lists around 150,000 clones; approximately 80% were seen once. Sequencing was carried out using PBMCs. These receptors all stem from a male donor in good health and CMV-seropositive.

The chain employs TRBV18 and TRBJ1-4, with D unresolved. The CDR3 covers 13 residues. The V gene's germline CDR1 is KGHSH and CDR2 LQKENI. Trimming stripped 5 bases from V and 3 bases from J, with 7 bases between. The DNA for the CDR3 is TGTGCCAGCTCAGGAGGGCCTAATGAAAAACTGTTTTTT. Protein sequence: CASSGGPNEKLFF.

This clone was found a few times. The chain carries TRBV6-5 and TRBJ2-7; D is ambiguous. The CDR3 runs to 12 residues. Per germline, CDR1 MNHEY and CDR2 SVGAGI. The V end was cut by 0 bases, the J end by 7 bases, with 7 bases between. The CDR3 region has the DNA TGTGCCAGCAGTTACTCCGGTGTTGAGCAGTACTTC. Its protein product is CASSYSGVEQYF.

This rearrangement joins TRBV4-1 to TRBJ2-7; tentative D call: TRBD1 (5 bases). CDR1 and CDR2 (germline): MGHRA, YSYEKL. CDR3 size: 14 residues. V lost 1 base and J lost 3, with 10 bases in between. The CDR3 nucleotides read TGCGCCAGCAGCCAAGTAGGGGAACGCTACGAGCAGTACTTC. It translates to CASSQVGERYEQYF.

The V gene is TRBV27, the J gene TRBJ1-5; unclear D gene. The germline gives CDR1 MNHEY, CDR2 SMNVEV (reference sequence). This CDR3 has 14 residues. The V end lost 5 bases, the J end lost 8 bases, and 16 bases lay between the germline ends. The CDR3 DNA reads TGTGCCAGCAGTCCCCTGCGGAGCCCCGAGCCCCAGCATTTT. The encoded protein is CASSPLRSPEPQHF.

The chain recombines TRBV6-6 with TRBJ1-1, with 7 nucleotides matching TRBD1. The CDR3 runs 15 residues. Per the germline V gene, CDR1 is MNHNY and CDR2 is SVGAGI (reference sequence). The trim removed 6 bases at V and 0 bases at J, leaving 7 bases unmatched. The CDR3 is CASSTRGDVNTEAFF. In nucleotides, the CDR3 is TGTGCCAGCAGCACCAGGGGGGACGTGAACACTGAAGCTTTCTTT.

The V and J genes are TRBV25-1 and TRBJ1-6; 11 bases map to TRBD1. V lost 6 bases, J lost 9 bases, and 7 bases stayed unmatched. CDR3 size: 15 residues. Germline-derived CDR1 and CDR2 are MGHDK and SYGVNS. Here the CDR3 reads CASRPGTGGASPLHF. Written as DNA, the CDR3 is TGTGCCAGCAGGCCCGGGACAGGGGGGGCTTCACCCCTCCACTTT.

The V gene is TRBV5-1, the J gene TRBJ2-2; a weak D match, TRBD1 (5 bases). This CDR3 contains 16 residues. Trimming pared 3 bases from V and 6 bases from J, leaving 18 bases between. Per the germline V gene, CDR1 is SGHRS and CDR2 is YFSETQ. The CDR3 spells CASSSPGQGQAGELFF. CDR3 nucleotide sequence: TGCGCCAGCAGCTCACCCGGGCAGGGCCAGGCCGGGGAGCTGTTTTTT.

The chain combines TRBV5-6 with TRBJ2-7; 9 bases line up with TRBD2. J lost 6 bases, V lost 1 base, and 5 bases had no gene match. The CDR3 contains 14 residues. In germline, CDR1 is SGHDT, CDR2 YYEEEE. The CDR3 nucleotides read TGTGCCAGCAGCTTGACTAGCGGGTACGTCGAGCAGTACTTC. The encoded protein is CASSLTSGYVEQYF.

The gene calls are TRBV19 and TRBJ2-3; no clear D gene. The CDR3 is 15 amino acids. Germline CDR1 is LNHDA and CDR2 is SQIVND (reference sequence). The V end was cut by 4 bases, the J end by 2 bases, with 13 bases between. The CDR3 DNA is TGTGCCAGTAGTACCCCCTCGGTAGACACAGATACGCAGTATTTT. It yields the protein CASSTPSVDTDTQYF.

CDR3 in amino acids: CASSEIGRGPGTEAFF. CDR3 nucleotide sequence: TGTGCCAGCAGTGAAATCGGCAGGGGCCCGGGCACTGAAGCTTTCTTT. The chain combines TRBV2 with TRBJ1-1; TRBD1 might be the D (6 bases). Trimming took off 2 bases at V and 4 bases at J, with 17 bases between the two ends. This CDR3 has 16 amino acids. Germline CDR1 SNHLY, CDR2 FYNNEI.

This chain joins TRBV19 and TRBJ1-4; the D gene is possibly TRBD1 (5 bases). Between the trimmed V and J ends, which lost 7 bases and 3 bases, there was a span of 24 bases. Germline V lookup: CDR1 LNHDA, CDR2 SQIVND (reference sequence). There are 18 residues in the CDR3. The CDR3 is CASNPRSGGAVANEKLFF. For the CDR3, the DNA is TGTGCCAGTAACCCAAGGTCTGGAGGGGCAGTGGCTAATGAAAAACTGTTTTTT.

The V and J genes are TRBV27 and TRBJ2-3, with D perhaps TRBD2 (7 bases). The V gene's germline CDR1 is MNHEY and CDR2 SMNVEV (reference sequence). This CDR3 is 15 amino acids long. V lost 5 bases and J 1 base, leaving 13 bases between the germline ends. In DNA, the CDR3 is TGTGCCAGCAGTCCGGCGGGGGCCCGCACAGATACGCAGTATTTT. Translated, it gives CASSPAGARTDTQYF.

This clone was counted between two and nine times. J is TRBJ1-5 and V is TRBV6-6, with TRBD1 identical over 10 bases. J lost 5 bases, V lost 2 bases, and 3 bases had no gene match. The CDR3 runs 15 residues. The germline V gene encodes CDR1 MNHNY and CDR2 SVGAGI (reference sequence). DNA of the CDR3: TGTGCCAGCAGTTACCCCGGGACAGGGGATCAGCCCCAGCATTTT. The encoded protein is CASSYPGTGDQPQHF.

The chain has TRBV7-8 and TRBJ1-3; perhaps TRBD1 as D (5 bases). The CDR3 has 15 amino acids. V lost 5 bases and J lost 2, with 13 bases in between. CDR1 and CDR2 from the germline V gene are SGHVS and FQNEAQ. The CDR3 here is CASSPGGGTGNTIYF. CDR3 in DNA: TGTGCCAGCAGCCCCGGGGGAGGGACTGGAAACACCATATATTTT.

The chain combines TRBV5-1 with TRBJ2-5; 10 bases agree with TRBD1. The germline CDR1 and CDR2 sequences are SGHRS and YFSETQ. The CDR3 is 15 amino acids. V lost 5 bases, J lost 5 bases, and 9 bases stayed unmatched. CDR3 region: CASSTADRGRETQYF. The DNA for the CDR3 is TGCGCCAGCAGTACGGCGGACAGGGGGAGGGAGACCCAGTACTTC.

The J gene is TRBJ2-5, the V gene TRBV14, with a tentative D call TRBD2 (6 bases). The CDR3 has 14 amino acids. CDR1 SGHDN and CDR2 FVKESK come from the germline V gene. V was trimmed by 2 bases and J by 5 bases, leaving 12 bases between them. Here the CDR3 reads CASSQTGGGETQYF. CDR3 nucleotide sequence: TGTGCCAGCAGCCAAACAGGCGGAGGGGAGACCCAGTACTTC.

The CDR3 nucleotides are TGTGCCAGCAGCTTACGTAAAGGGGGTAATGAAAAACTGTTTTTT. The encoded protein is CASSLRKGGNEKLFF. V and J are TRBV7-9 and TRBJ1-4; perhaps TRBD1 as D (6 bases). CDR3 size: 15 residues. V was clipped by 2 bases and J by 4 bases, with 11 bases between them. Germline V gene lookup returns CDR1 SEHNR and CDR2 FQNEAQ (reference sequence). Full variable domain (outside the CDR3, taken from reference TRBV7-9 and TRBJ1-4): DTGVSQNPRHKITKRGQNVTFRCDPISEHNRLYWYRQTLGQGPEFLTYFQNEAQLEKSRLLSDRFSAERPKGSFSTLEIQRTEQGDSAMYLCASSLRKGGNEKLFFGSGTQLSVL.

The chain links TRBV12-5 to TRBJ1-5; D might be TRBD1 (6 bases). Germline V gene lookup returns CDR1 LGHNT and CDR2 FRNRAP. The CDR3 runs 12 residues. V lost 3 bases and J lost 9, with 9 bases in between. For the CDR3, the DNA is TGTGCTAGTGGTTTCCAACAGGGGCCCCAGCATTTT. As protein: CASGFQQGPQHF.

This chain links TRBV9 with TRBJ2-5; 10 bases fit TRBD1. Germline V gene lookup returns CDR1 SGDLS and CDR2 YYNGEE. Losses at the gene ends were 0 bases for V and 7 bases for J; bases not matched to a gene: 3. This CDR3 is built from 14 residues. CDR3 DNA: TGTGCCAGCAGCGTAGGGACAGGGGGATGGACCCAGTACTTC. This codes for CASSVGTGGWTQYF.

This chain joins TRBV7-8 and TRBJ1-3; no firm D call. The CDR3 contains 16 residues. With 1 base removed from V and 4 bases from J, the gap between germline ends came to 14 bases. The germline CDR1 and CDR2 sequences are SGHVS and FQNEAQ. Written as DNA, the CDR3 is TGTGCCAGCAGCTTAGGAGGATCACGCGGCGGAAACACCATATATTTT. This codes for CASSLGGSRGGNTIYF.